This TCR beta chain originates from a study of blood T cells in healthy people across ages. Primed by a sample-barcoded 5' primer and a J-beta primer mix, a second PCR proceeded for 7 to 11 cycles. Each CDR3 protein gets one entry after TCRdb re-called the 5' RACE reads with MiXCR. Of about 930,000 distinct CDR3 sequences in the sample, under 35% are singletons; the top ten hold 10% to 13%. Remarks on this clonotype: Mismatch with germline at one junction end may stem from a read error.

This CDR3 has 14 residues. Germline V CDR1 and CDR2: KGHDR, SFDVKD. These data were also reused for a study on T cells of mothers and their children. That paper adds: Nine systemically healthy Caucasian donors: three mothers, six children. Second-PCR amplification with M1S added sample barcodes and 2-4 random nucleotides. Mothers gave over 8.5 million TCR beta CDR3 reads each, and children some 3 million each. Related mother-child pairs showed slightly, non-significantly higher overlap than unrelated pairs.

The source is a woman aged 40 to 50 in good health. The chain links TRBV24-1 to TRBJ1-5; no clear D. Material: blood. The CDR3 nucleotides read TGTGCCACCAGGGATTCCGGGAATAGACAGCCCCAGCATTTT. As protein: CATRDSGNRQPQHF.